Listed below are T cell receptor beta chains from one sample, sequenced in a study of blood T cell repertoires in COVID-19. Some clones are missing from TCRdb's copy, which holds only in-frame ones; the method was immunoSEQ multiplex PCR. The table includes 120,000 to 150,000 clones, roughly 83% detected once. Material for sequencing was PBMCs or T cells enriched from blood (not recorded which). These receptors originate from a man aged 35 to 55 with acute COVID-19. Both conserved end residues are trimmed from each CDR3. A D gene is named only where the DNA matches it firmly.

CDR3 protein | D gene | J gene | V gene
AWSVRVEPGNTIY | NA | TRBJ1-3 | TRBV30
ASRSGHNTEAF | NA | TRBJ1-1 | TRBV2
AISESPGRTNSPFH | NA | TRBJ1-6 | TRBV10-3
AWSAGGLSSNQPQH | NA | TRBJ1-5 | TRBV30
ASSPGRGSGGYEQY | NA | TRBJ2-7 | TRBV7-2
ASSLGGEQF | NA | TRBJ2-1 | TRBV6-2/TRBV6-3
ASSSFQGNNEQF | NA | TRBJ2-1 | TRBV28
ASSLGLNSPLH | NA | TRBJ1-6 | TRBV12-3/TRBV12-4
AISDPIQGRPDEQY | TRBD1 | TRBJ2-7 | TRBV10-3
ASSSGALDSYEQY | TRBD2 | TRBJ2-7 | TRBV7-9
ASSYLAGGSYEQY | TRBD2 | TRBJ2-7 | TRBV6-5
ASSVGRWQETQY | NA | TRBJ2-5 | TRBV9
ASSSGLAGGTDTQY | TRBD2 | TRBJ2-3 | TRBV5-1
ASSLVGGAETQY | TRBD1 | TRBJ2-5 | TRBV5-4
ASSLSLAGVQETQY | TRBD2 | TRBJ2-5 | TRBV5-6
ASSPQGGESLYGYT | NA | TRBJ1-2 | TRBV19
ASRAPTGFEAF | NA | TRBJ1-1 | TRBV25-1
ASSPRPGDTQY | NA | TRBJ2-3 | TRBV5-1
ASSLEYASGGVGNEQF | TRBD2 | TRBJ2-1 | TRBV7-2
ATTEGNTEAF | NA | TRBJ1-1 | TRBV28
ASSSRDSRYTGELF | NA | TRBJ2-2 | TRBV5-1
ASSLSAGSREKLF | NA | TRBJ1-4 | TRBV11-2
ASSQEGARVDRIYGYT | NA | TRBJ1-2 | TRBV4-2
ASSPHWRGQGYEQY | TRBD1 | TRBJ2-7 | TRBV27
ATSVRGQGMGEQF | TRBD1 | TRBJ2-1 | TRBV24-1
AGTGGWSTEAF | TRBD1 | TRBJ1-1 | TRBV30
ASSRTGGMNTEAF | TRBD1 | TRBJ1-1 | TRBV4-2
ASKSGTPKGYGYT | NA | TRBJ1-2 | TRBV27
ASSGRLGASGNTIY | NA | TRBJ1-3 | TRBV5-5
ASSLTPRSSGNTIY | NA | TRBJ1-3 | TRBV28
ASSGADREGANVLT | TRBD1 | TRBJ2-6 | TRBV28
ARSRMGLAGDTWDYEQY | TRBD2 | TRBJ2-7 | TRBV5-3
ASSYGLAGSSYEQY | TRBD2 | TRBJ2-7 | TRBV6-2/TRBV6-3
ASSLGLAGEDEQF | TRBD2 | TRBJ2-1 | TRBV5-6
ASSQEGTFTEAF | NA | TRBJ1-1 | TRBV4-3
ASSDTVYGYT | NA | TRBJ1-2 | TRBV3-1/TRBV3-2
ARTAYDGYT | NA | TRBJ1-2 | TRBV2
ASGYGGQGGYT | NA | TRBJ1-2 | TRBV27
ASSSGTSGGKGQF | TRBD2 | TRBJ2-1 | TRBV5-4
ASSLASGQRYNEQF | NA | TRBJ2-1 | TRBV5-1
ASRPGTGMNTEAF | NA | TRBJ1-1 | TRBV5-4
ASSAGASEYNEQF | NA | TRBJ2-1 | TRBV9
ASSLNSGSIDEQF | TRBD2 | TRBJ2-1 | TRBV14
ASSSLTGGGNQPQH | TRBD1 | TRBJ1-5 | TRBV6-5
ASSGLRGTHEQY | NA | TRBJ2-7 | TRBV27
ASSLGTVQETQY | TRBD1 | TRBJ2-5 | TRBV4-2
ATSDYSGTVNTGELF | TRBD1 | TRBJ2-2 | TRBV24-1
ASSSGTRGPGANVLT | NA | TRBJ2-6 | TRBV7-2